This T cell receptor (beta chain) came from a study of blood T cell repertoires in COVID-19. The wider study: From the United States, Italy and Spain came samples of acute and convalescent COVID-19.

Individuals aged 18 to 89 years were recruited from fewer than 30 US areas. Self-reported history from a screening survey and questionnaire set each donor's cohort. As handled by the study authors: Reference gene primers were amplified, and this amplification served to estimate nucleated cell counts. The data were produced by immunoSEQ multiplex PCR, yet TCRdb's version contains in-frame clones alone and is incomplete. Clone size and the V and J calls come from that table; the DNA yielded D and trimming. The sample lists roughly 200,000 clones; 86% were seen once. Trimming stripped 5 bases from V and 7 bases from J, with 15 bases between. CDR3 size: 15 residues. Germline CDR1 is SGHVS and CDR2 is FNYEAQ.

Sequencing was carried out using PBMCs or T cells enriched from blood (not recorded which). This chain links TRBV7-6 with TRBJ1-6; D is unresolved. The sequence was collected from a man aged 35-49 years with acute COVID-19. The CDR3 DNA reads as TGTGCCAGCAGCAGACAAGACCGAAACAATTCACCCCTCCACTTT. This gives the protein CASSRQDRNNSPLHF.